This TCR beta chain came from a study of blood T cell repertoires in COVID-19. Study-wide background: The origin of the acute and convalescent COVID-19 samples was the United States, Italy and Spain. PBMCs, B-cell-depleted T cells, or T cells were the source of the cDNA or gDNA that made up the material.

CDR3 length: 14 residues. The V gene's germline CDR1 is MNHNY and CDR2 SVGAGI (reference sequence). Trimming took off 2 bases at V and 0 bases at J, with 8 bases between the two ends. It was during active infection that Seattle patients were enrolled and then longitudinally followed. Authors' analysis steps: By means of reference gene primer amplification, nucleated cell counts were estimated. The data were produced by immunoSEQ multiplex PCR, yet TCRdb's version contains in-frame clones alone and is incomplete. The DNA gave D and trimming, while V, J and clone size come from that table. The table includes about 210,000 clones, approximately 81% detected once.

This receptor was identified in a woman of 80 years or more with COVID-19, enrolled during active disease. J is TRBJ2-7 and V is TRBV6-6, with D possibly TRBD2 on 6 matching bases. Material: peripheral blood. The CDR3 DNA is TGTGCCAGCAGTTACGTGGGGGGCTCCTACGAGCAGTACGTC. As protein: CASSYVGGSYEQYV.